These 21 T cell receptor beta chains came from one sample sequenced in a study of blood T cells in healthy people across ages (dated by TCRdb to between 2014 and 2016). The receptor library was made with 5' RACE. Sequenced on an Illumina HiSeq 2500. A second PCR of about 7 to 12 cycles was run with a J-beta primer mix and a sample-barcoded 5' primer. Clones were called with MiXCR by TCRdb after fastp trimmed the public reads at Q25, and only in-frame beta chains were retained. Identical CDR3 protein sequences are pooled into one entry, listed with their most common genes and DNA. This sample comprises fewer than 800,000 distinct CDR3 sequences, 45% to 50% of them detected only once. 30% to 35% of the sample rests with the top ten. Specimen: blood. All receptors derive from an older woman in good health.

This sequence joins TRBV5-1 and TRBJ2-5; the D gene is possibly TRBD1 (6 bases). The J call may not be correct, given that the DNA end is closer to TRBJ2-7. Germline lookup yields CDR1 SGHRS and CDR2 YFSETQ. CDR3 size: 14 residues. CDR3 nucleotide sequence: TGCGCCAGCAGCCGGGACACCGGTCTCCCCGAGCAGTACTTC. It encodes CASSRDTGLPEQYF.

This clonotype was seen only a few times. The rearrangement joins TRBV4-2 to TRBJ2-5; weak D call: TRBD1 (7 bases). Germline V gene sequence: CDR1 LGHNA, CDR2 YNFKEQ. The CDR3 spans 14 residues. The ends were cut back, 0 bases at V and 11 bases at J, with 16 bases in the middle. The CDR3 region is CASSQDGGGREQYF. Here the CDR3 DNA reads TGTGCCAGCAGCCAAGATGGAGGGGGCAGAGAGCAGTACTTC.

This chain uses TRBV27 with TRBJ2-1; 9 bases match TRBD2. This CDR3 is built from 17 residues. Germline V lookup: CDR1 MNHEY, CDR2 SMNVEV (reference sequence). The trim removed 5 bases at V and 8 bases at J, leaving 16 bases unmatched. Here the CDR3 DNA reads TGTGCCAGCAGTAACCATCCGGGACTAGCCTTAGGAGATGAGCAGTTCTTC. This gives the protein CASSNHPGLALGDEQFF.

The V gene is TRBV20-1, the J gene TRBJ1-2, with D perhaps TRBD1 (6 bases). V lost 5 bases, J lost 7 bases, and 14 bases lay in between. The CDR3 runs 12 residues. The germline CDR1 and CDR2 sequences are DFQATT and SNEGSKA (reference sequence). The CDR3 nucleotides read TGCAGTGCTGTCGAAACAGGGTTTGGCTACACCTTC. Translating gives CSAVETGFGYTF.

The V and J genes are TRBV12-3 or TRBV12-4 and TRBJ2-7; 9 bases line up with TRBD1. Losses at the gene ends were 5 bases for V and 3 bases for J; bases not matched to a gene: 5. The CDR3 spans 14 residues. The CDR3 DNA follows: TGTGCCAGCAGTCTAGGACAGGGGCACTACGAGCAGTACTTC. Protein product: CASSLGQGHYEQYF.

The V gene is TRBV13, the J gene TRBJ2-1; the match to TRBD2 covers 10 bases. In germline, CDR1 is PRHDT, CDR2 FYEKMQ (reference sequence). After removal of 5 bases from V and 12 bases from J, the junction contained 16 bases not matched to a gene. The CDR3 runs to 16 residues. CDR3 bases: TGTGCCAGCAGCAAACTAGCGGGGCAAACACGGGCGGGGCAGTTCTTC. This codes for CASSKLAGQTRAGQFF.

The CDR3 DNA reads as TGTGCCAGCAGCCGGGACGTAGGTGAAGCTTTCTTT. This translates into CASSRDVGEAFF. The rearrangement links TRBV6-1 to TRBJ1-1; perhaps TRBD1 as D (5 bases). Per the germline V gene, CDR1 is MNHNS and CDR2 is SASEGT. The CDR3 extends over 12 amino acids. V lost 6 bases, J lost 7 bases, and 12 bases lay in between.

The CDR3 nucleotides are TGTGCCAGCAGCTTAGGTCTTACCAATGAGCAGTACTTC. Protein product: CASSLGLTNEQYF. V and J are TRBV7-6 and TRBJ2-5, with no clear D. CDR1 and CDR2 from the germline V gene are SGHVS and FNYEAQ. V lost 1 base and J lost 11, with 14 bases in between. This CDR3 has 13 residues.

The genes are TRBV4-2 and TRBJ2-3; 7 nucleotides agree with TRBD1. Trimming cost V 1 base and J 0 bases; bases outside gene matches: 7. The length of the CDR3 is 17 residues. Per the germline V gene, CDR1 is LGHNA and CDR2 is YNFKEQ. CDR3: CASSQVRGLLSTDTQYF. The DNA for the CDR3 is TGTGCCAGCAGCCAAGTTAGGGGGCTTCTAAGCACAGATACGCAGTATTTT.

This clonotype was picked up a small number of times. The chain is built from TRBV7-6 and TRBJ2-7; 11 bases fit TRBD2. Germline trimming cut 2 bases from V and 7 bases from J; bases unmatched to any gene: 10. Per the germline V gene, CDR1 is SGHVS and CDR2 is FNYEAQ. The CDR3 totals 16 residues. The CDR3 loop is CASSLRPTSGVLEQYF. The CDR3 DNA reads TGTGCCAGCAGCTTAAGGCCGACTAGCGGGGTCCTTGAGCAGTACTTC.

As for this clonotype: The junction does not match germline at one end; this may be a read error. The CDR3 region is CACSDPRESTDTQYF. The DNA of the CDR3 is TGTGCCTGCAGTGACCCCAGAGAGAGCACAGATACGCAGTATTTT. The V and J genes are TRBV6-6 and TRBJ2-3, with no clear D. The CDR3 is 15 residues long. Germline CDR1 MNHNY, CDR2 SVGAGI (reference sequence).

The chain combines TRBV7-2 with TRBJ2-3; possible D gene TRBD2, 6 bases. V gave up 4 bases and J gave up 9 bases, with 23 bases separating them. The CDR3 loop spans 16 amino acids. Germline CDR1 and CDR2: SGHTA and FQGNSA. Here the CDR3 reads CASSWTGTRLRGTQYF. The CDR3 region has the DNA TGTGCCAGCAGCTGGACCGGGACTCGACTCCGTGGGACGCAGTATTTT.

The chain joins TRBV18 to TRBJ2-7, with D tentatively TRBD2 (7 bases). V lost 3 bases and J 5 bases, leaving 20 bases between the germline ends. Germline values: CDR1 KGHSH, CDR2 LQKENI. The CDR3 loop spans 16 amino acids. The CDR3: CASSPMAGAFSNEQYF. The CDR3 DNA reads as TGTGCCAGCTCACCCATGGCGGGGGCCTTTTCAAACGAGCAGTACTTC. The complete variable domain, with remaining parts taken from reference TRBV18 and TRBJ2-7, reads NAGVMQNPRHLVRRRGQEARLRCSPMKGHSHVYWYRQLPEEGLKFMVYLQKENIIDESGMPKERFSAEFPKEGPSILRIQQVVRGDSAAYFCASSPMAGAFSNEQYFGPGTRLTVT.

The chain joins TRBV5-1 to TRBJ1-1; D gene ambiguous. Germline CDR1 reads SGHRS; CDR2 reads YFSETQ. V lost 6 bases to trimming and J lost 0 bases, with 18 bases between them. This CDR3 is 16 amino acids long. Written as DNA, the CDR3 is TGCGCCAGCACCCTACTTGGGCTGGGTTTGAACACTGAAGCTTTCTTT. Its protein product is CASTLLGLGLNTEAFF.

V gene TRBV18 combines with J gene TRBJ2-1; 7 nucleotides align to TRBD2. V was clipped by 3 bases and J by 6 bases; unmatched bases: 8. The CDR3 sequence is 15 residues long. Germline assignment: CDR1 KGHSH and CDR2 LQKENI. The CDR3 sequence: CASSPGAGPVNEQFF. For the CDR3, the DNA is TGTGCCAGCTCACCGGGAGCGGGACCGGTCAATGAGCAGTTCTTC.

The chain is built from TRBV27 and TRBJ1-2, with 12 nucleotides matching TRBD1. CDR3 length: 16 amino acids. The trim removed 3 bases at V and 4 bases at J, leaving 6 bases unmatched. Germline V gene lookup returns CDR1 MNHEY and CDR2 SMNVEV (reference sequence). Written as DNA, the CDR3 is TGTGCCAGCAGTTTGAGGGGACAGGGGGCAGCCTATGGCTACACCTTC. This translates into CASSLRGQGAAYGYTF.

This clonotype was counted only a few times. The chain carries TRBV5-5 and TRBJ2-7; 9 bases match TRBD1. With V trimmed by 3 bases and J by 1 base, 5 bases remained unmatched. Germline V lookup: CDR1 SGHKS, CDR2 YYEKEE (reference sequence). The CDR3 is made up of 15 amino acids. CDR3 sequence: CASSWGQGGSYEQYF. DNA of the CDR3: TGTGCCAGCAGCTGGGGACAGGGAGGGTCCTACGAGCAGTACTTC.

The J gene is TRBJ2-3, the V gene TRBV7-2; D gene uncertain. Germline-derived CDR1 and CDR2 are SGHTA and FQGNSA. Trimming removed 1 base from V and 6 bases from J, with 17 bases in between. This CDR3 is built from 16 residues. CDR3 sequence reads: CASSLGFSYPVDTQYF. The DNA of the CDR3 is TGTGCCAGCAGCTTAGGTTTTAGCTATCCCGTCGATACGCAGTATTTT. The full variable domain, completed using reference TRBV7-2 and TRBJ2-3, is GAGVSQSPSNKVTEKGKDVELRCDPISGHTALYWYRQSLGQGLEFLIYFQGNSAPDKSGLPSDRFSAERTGGSVSTLTIQRTQQEDSAVYLCASSLGFSYPVDTQYFGPGTRLTVL.

V usage is TRBV5-1 and J usage is TRBJ2-3; D is perhaps TRBD2 (6 bases). There are 15 residues in the CDR3. Germline V gene data show CDR1 as SGHRS and CDR2 as YFSETQ. V was cut by 1 base and J by 0 bases, with 9 bases left in between. In nucleotides, the CDR3 is TGCGCCAGCAGCTTGCGGGGGACTAGCACAGATACGCAGTATTTT. Residues: CASSLRGTSTDTQYF.

Points on this clonotype: The junction departs from the called germline gene at one end, perhaps through a read error. V is TRBV7-3 and J is TRBJ1-1, with TRBD1 matching 9 bases. Germline V gene sequence: CDR1 SGHTA, CDR2 FQGTGA. The CDR3 is 15 residues long. As DNA, the CDR3 is TGTGCCAGCAGCCTACTTGGACAGGGGAACGCTGAAGCTTTCTTT. It specifies CASSLLGQGNAEAFF.

This chain links TRBV20-1 with TRBJ2-3; TRBD1 agrees at 11 bases. V lost 1 base to trimming and J lost 6 bases; unmatched junction nucleotides: 18. The CDR3 runs to 19 residues. The germline CDR1 and CDR2 sequences are DFQATT and SNEGSKA (reference sequence). In DNA, the CDR3 is TGCAGTGCTAGAGCCGGACAGGGGGCCAAGGTCCGCGGAGTGGATACGCAGTATTTT. This encodes CSARAGQGAKVRGVDTQYF.